The 10 T cell receptor beta chains below all came from one sample that was sequenced in a study of T cells in Graves' hyperthyroidism and ophthalmopathy. Using RNA transcripts as the source, TCR beta CDR3 regions were amplified. Initially, a first-round RT-PCR of the TCR CDR3 employed the HTBI primer set. From the multiplex PCR reads, TCRdb called clonotypes with MiXCR, one entry per CDR3 protein. The table lists more than 500,000 distinct CDR3 sequences, around 46% of them singletons. The sequenced material came from peripheral blood or thyroid tissue (not recorded which). Receptor source: an adult woman with Graves' disease, either hyperthyroidism or ophthalmopathy (not recorded which).

The table lists this clonotype with many counts. The V and J genes are TRBV20-1 and TRBJ1-5; TRBD1 matches 8 bases. Germline-derived CDR1 and CDR2 are DFQATT and SNEGSKA (reference sequence). This CDR3 has 12 amino acids. Trimming cost V 6 bases and J 5 bases; bases outside gene matches: 3. Written as DNA, the CDR3 is TGCAGTGCGACAGGGGAATATCAGCCCCAGCATTTT. This sequence encodes CSATGEYQPQHF.

The sample holds many counts of this clonotype. CDR3 sequence (DNA): TGTGCCAGCTGTGCCCCCGGGCTGAACACTGAAGCTTTCTTT. This translates into CASCAPGLNTEAFF. This chain joins TRBV7-8 and TRBJ1-1; unclear D gene. Trimming removed 8 bases at V and 0 bases at J, with 13 bases between. The CDR3 loop spans 14 amino acids. Germline CDR1 SGHVS, CDR2 FQNEAQ.

This clonotype occurred a few times. This sequence joins TRBV18 and TRBJ1-5; the D is unclear. The CDR3 is 14 amino acids. Trimming stripped 3 bases from V and 4 bases from J, with 10 bases between. Looked up from germline, CDR1 is KGHSH and CDR2 is LQKENI. The CDR3 coding sequence is TGTGCCAGCTCACCTATGGGAGGGAATCAGCCCCAGCATTTT. It specifies CASSPMGGNQPQHF. The full variable domain, its missing parts supplied by reference TRBV18 and TRBJ1-5, is NAGVMQNPRHLVRRRGQEARLRCSPMKGHSHVYWYRQLPEEGLKFMVYLQKENIIDESGMPKERFSAEFPKEGPSILRIQQVVRGDSAAYFCASSPMGGNQPQHFGDGTRLSIL.

This clonotype came up many times. The rearrangement links TRBV20-1 to TRBJ1-3, with D perhaps TRBD1 (5 bases). V lost 3 bases, J lost 0 bases, and 15 bases lay in between. Germline CDR1 is DFQATT and CDR2 is SNEGSKA (reference sequence). The CDR3 is 16 residues long. In DNA form, the CDR3 reads TGCAGTGCTAGCCCTCCCGGGGCGGTCTCTGGAAACACCATATATTTT. Protein product: CSASPPGAVSGNTIYF.

In this sample, this clonotype turned up once. This chain joins TRBV2 and TRBJ2-5; D uncertain. Germline values: CDR1 SNHLY, CDR2 FYNNEI. The V gene lost 5 bases and the J gene lost 5 bases, with 12 bases spanning the gap. The CDR3 covers 13 residues. The CDR3 bases are TGTGCCAGCAGTAGCACGGCACGGGAGACCCAGTACTTC. As protein: CASSSTARETQYF.

The chain joins TRBV7-3 to TRBJ1-5, with unresolved D. The V end was cut by 1 base, the J end by 11 bases, with 18 bases between. Germline CDR1 and CDR2: SGHTA and FQGTGA. The CDR3 spans 15 residues. For the CDR3, the DNA is TGTGCCAGCAGCTTAATTGGCGGGAGAGAAGAGACCCAGCATTTT. Amino acid sequence: CASSLIGGREETQHF.

Notes on this clonotype: The junction does not match germline at one end; this may be a read error. This sequence joins TRBV7-2 and TRBJ2-3; D gene ambiguous. This CDR3 contains 13 residues. Looked up from germline, CDR1 is SGHTA and CDR2 is FQGNSA. Written as DNA, the CDR3 is TGTGCCAGCAGCTTAGATAGGGCAGATACGCGGTATTTT. Its protein product is CASSLDRADTRYF.

This clonotype was picked up one time. The chain combines TRBV5-6 with TRBJ2-5; perhaps TRBD2 as D (6 bases). This CDR3 region has 13 residues. Between the trimmed V and J ends, which lost 1 base and 6 bases, there was a span of 10 bases. Per the germline V gene, CDR1 is SGHDT and CDR2 is YYEEEE. CDR3 loop: CASSLYGRKTQYF. In DNA, the CDR3 is TGTGCCAGCAGCTTGTACGGGAGAAAGACCCAGTACTTC.

At least ten counts were recorded for this clonotype. This chain links TRBV5-1 with TRBJ1-5; tentative D call: TRBD1 (5 bases). The V gene's germline CDR1 is SGHRS and CDR2 YFSETQ. The CDR3 totals 15 residues. The V end was cut by 4 bases, the J end by 7 bases, with 18 bases between. The CDR3 sequence is CASSPGTLRGQPQHF. DNA for the CDR3: TGCGCCAGCAGCCCCGGGACCCTTAGAGGACAGCCCCAGCATTTT.

A remark on this clonotype: This may be a read error: a much more frequent sequence differs by one nucleotide. This sequence joins TRBV15 and TRBJ1-1; TRBD1 is a possible D gene (5 bases). The germline V gene encodes CDR1 LNHNV and CDR2 YYDKDF (reference sequence). The CDR3 length is 15 residues. V gave up 5 bases and J gave up 3 bases, with 16 bases separating them. The CDR3 coding sequence is TGTGCCACCAGCTCGCCGGGGGGGGGGGACACTGAAGCTTTCTTT. Protein: CATSSPGGGDTEAFF.